This T cell receptor beta chain was identified in a study of cytomegalovirus exposure and HLA in healthy donors. 60 Vbeta and 13 Jbeta primers were used in PCR. The assay was immunoSEQ multiplex PCR, and TCRdb's table has in-frame clones only and misses some. There are under 200,000 clones in the sample; 78% occur only once, and 3% to 3.5% lies in the top ten. The receptor was isolated from a woman between 35 and 50 years old in good health and CMV-seronegative. Source material: PBMCs.

The CDR3 here is CASSVGGVRGYEQFF. CDR3 coding DNA: TGTGCCAGCAGCGTGGGGGGGGTTAGGGGGTATGAGCAGTTCTTC. V and J are TRBV9 and TRBJ2-1, with a tentative D call TRBD2 (7 bases). Germline loops: CDR1 SGDLS, CDR2 YYNGEE. This CDR3 has 15 residues. V was pared by 2 bases and J by 8 bases, with 17 bases between.